The rows below give T cell receptor beta chains drawn from one sample of a study of shared clonotypes between healthy human individuals. Method: immunoSEQ multiplex PCR; TCRdb's copy keeps in-frame clones and lacks some. In the table there are just over 2,000,000 clones, about 95% of which are singletons. The sequenced sample consisted of naive CD4+ T cells sorted from blood. The source is a man aged 18 to 29 in good health. Both conserved end residues are part of each CDR3. D genes are given only for firm matches. Some rows have no size entry. The others give once, few or many, or a class for an expanded clone.

J: TRBJ2-2
V: TRBV10-1
D: .
size: .
DNA: TGCGCCAGCAGTGGGTCACTTAACACCGGGGAGCTGTTTTTT
CDR3: CASSGSLNTGELFF

J: TRBJ1-1
V: TRBV5-4
D: .
size: .
DNA: TGTGCCAGCAGCTTATCTGGAGTGAACACTGAAGCTTTCTTT
CDR3: CASSLSGVNTEAFF

J: TRBJ2-1
V: TRBV6-4
D: TRBD2
size: .
DNA: TGTGCCAGCAGTGGGACTAGCGGGAGCGGGAATGAGCAGTTCTTC
CDR3: CASSGTSGSGNEQFF

J: TRBJ2-3
V: TRBV21-1
D: .
size: .
DNA: TGTGCCAGCAGCAGCAGGGGGCCAGGGGATAGCACAGATACGCAGTATTTT
CDR3: CASSSRGPGDSTDTQYF

J: TRBJ1-2
V: TRBV10-3
D: .
size: .
DNA: TGTGCCATCAGTGCTCAGGTGGGGGATGGCTACACCTTC
CDR3: CAISAQVGDGYTF

J: TRBJ2-1
V: TRBV5-1
D: TRBD1
size: .
DNA: TGCGCCAGCAGCTTGGGACAGGGGCAGTTCAATGAGCAGTTCTTC
CDR3: CASSLGQGQFNEQFF

J: TRBJ2-7
V: TRBV4-1
D: .
size: .
DNA: TGCGCCAGCAGCCAAGCCTCCCGAGCAGGGGGGGACGAGCAGTACTTC
CDR3: CASSQASRAGGDEQYF

J: TRBJ2-7
V: TRBV7-9
D: TRBD2
size: .
DNA: TGTGCCAGCAGCTTGAATACCGGGACTAGCGGTTACGAGCAGTACTTC
CDR3: CASSLNTGTSGYEQYF

J: TRBJ1-2
V: TRBV7-6
D: .
size: .
DNA: TGTGCCAGCAGCTTAGATGAGACAGCCGACTACACCTTC
CDR3: CASSLDETADYTF

J: TRBJ1-5
V: TRBV28
D: .
size: .
DNA: TGTGCCAGCAGTCCCCCGGGAAGGAGCAATCAGCCCCAGCATTTT
CDR3: CASSPPGRSNQPQHF

J: TRBJ2-1
V: TRBV7-2
D: TRBD2
size: .
DNA: TGTGCCAGCAGGTTGAAAGGACTAGCGGTTCGCGAGCAGTTCTTC
CDR3: CASRLKGLAVREQFF

J: TRBJ2-5
V: TRBV19
D: .
size: .
DNA: TGTGCCAGTGGAGGTCTGCAAGAGACCCAGTACTTC
CDR3: CASGGLQETQYF

J: TRBJ2-6
V: TRBV30
D: .
size: .
DNA: TGTGCCTGGAGCCCTAAGGCTGGGGCCAACGTCCTGACTTTC
CDR3: CAWSPKAGANVLTF

J: TRBJ2-3
V: TRBV6-5
D: TRBD2
size: .
DNA: TGTGCCAGCGGGGCAGCGGGGGGAGGGACAGATACGCAGTATTTT
CDR3: CASGAAGGGTDTQYF

J: TRBJ2-7
V: TRBV18
D: .
size: .
DNA: TGTGCCAGCTCACCAGGAACAGGGTGGGAGCAGTACTTC
CDR3: CASSPGTGWEQYF

J: TRBJ1-2
V: TRBV7-9
D: TRBD1
size: .
DNA: TGTGCCAGCAGCTCAGGACAGGGGGCCCTTCATGGCTACACCTTC
CDR3: CASSSGQGALHGYTF

J: TRBJ2-3
V: TRBV11-2
D: TRBD1
size: .
DNA: TGTGCCAGCAGCGAGGGACAGGGTGGCGATACGCAGTATTTT
CDR3: CASSEGQGGDTQYF

J: TRBJ2-7
V: TRBV18
D: .
size: .
DNA: TGTGCCAGCTCACCGGCGGGGCCAGCCAGCTCCTACGAGCAGTACTTC
CDR3: CASSPAGPASSYEQYF

J: TRBJ1-4
V: TRBV27
D: TRBD1
size: .
DNA: TGTGCCAGCACCCGGACAGGGCTCGGGGAAAAACTGTTTTTT
CDR3: CASTRTGLGEKLFF

J: TRBJ1-2
V: TRBV5-5
D: TRBD1
size: once
DNA: TGTGCCAGCAGCTCCCAGACAGGGGGCGGAGATGGCTACACCTTC
CDR3: CASSSQTGGGDGYTF

J: TRBJ2-7
V: TRBV27
D: .
size: .
DNA: TGTGCCAGCAGTTTATCGGGGTCCTACGAGCAGTACTTC
CDR3: CASSLSGSYEQYF

J: TRBJ2-7
V: TRBV4-1
D: .
size: .
DNA: TGCGCCAGCAGCCAGGGACACAACGTTCGGGAGCAGTACTTC
CDR3: CASSQGHNVREQYF

J: TRBJ2-2
V: TRBV7-7
D: .
size: .
DNA: TGTGCTAGCAGCGAACACGGGGGTGGGCAGAACACCGGGGAGCTGTTTTTT
CDR3: CASSEHGGGQNTGELFF

J: TRBJ2-7
V: TRBV30
D: TRBD1
size: .
DNA: TGTGCCTGGAGAAGACAGGGGAGCTCCTACGAGCAGTACTTC
CDR3: CAWRRQGSSYEQYF

J: TRBJ2-7
V: TRBV5-6
D: .
size: .
DNA: TGTGCCAGCAGCTTGGCCAAGAGCTCCTACGAGCAGTACTTC
CDR3: CASSLAKSSYEQYF

J: TRBJ2-2
V: TRBV29-1
D: .
size: .
DNA: TGCAGCGCGCGGGGGCCGGGCACCGGGGAGCTGTTTTTT
CDR3: CSARGPGTGELFF

J: TRBJ2-1
V: TRBV27
D: .
size: .
DNA: TGTGCCAGCAGAGATGTGGGGGGAAGTAATGAGCAGTTCTTC
CDR3: CASRDVGGSNEQFF

J: TRBJ2-3
V: TRBV5-1
D: TRBD1
size: .
DNA: TGCGCCAGCAGCTCAACAGGGGGGTATACAACAGATACGCAGTATTTT
CDR3: CASSSTGGYTTDTQYF

J: TRBJ2-2
V: TRBV27
D: TRBD2
size: .
DNA: TGTGCCAGCAGTTTGCCCAGCGGGACGAACACCGGGGAGCTGTTTTTT
CDR3: CASSLPSGTNTGELFF

J: TRBJ1-2
V: TRBV9
D: TRBD1
size: .
DNA: TGTGCCAGCAGCCTAGCATTACAGGGGTATGGCTACACCTTC
CDR3: CASSLALQGYGYTF

J: TRBJ2-2
V: TRBV7-9
D: .
size: .
DNA: TGTGCCAGCAGCTTAGCGCGACAGGCGAACACCGGGGAGCTGTTTTTT
CDR3: CASSLARQANTGELFF

J: TRBJ2-7
V: TRBV5-6
D: .
size: .
DNA: TGTGCCAGCAGCACGGGGGACTACGAGCAGTACTTC
CDR3: CASSTGDYEQYF

J: TRBJ2-3
V: TRBV9
D: .
size: .
DNA: TGTGCCAGCAGCGTATGGGGAACTTCCACAGATACGCAGTATTTT
CDR3: CASSVWGTSTDTQYF

J: TRBJ2-3
V: TRBV21-1
D: .
size: .
DNA: TGTGCCAGCCCAGAGCGGGAGAGAGGATCAGATACGCAGTATTTT
CDR3: CASPERERGSDTQYF

J: TRBJ2-7
V: TRBV5-1
D: .
size: .
DNA: TGCGCCAGCAGCTTCGGGGCAGGGACCTACGAGCAGTACTTC
CDR3: CASSFGAGTYEQYF

J: TRBJ2-2
V: TRBV7-2
D: TRBD2
size: .
DNA: TGTGCCAGCAGCACTAGCGGGGGCTGGACCGGGGAGCTGTTTTTT
CDR3: CASSTSGGWTGELFF

J: TRBJ2-1
V: TRBV27
D: .
size: .
DNA: TGTGCCAGCAGTTTAACAGGGACGCAGTTCTTC
CDR3: CASSLTGTQFF

J: TRBJ1-1
V: TRBV10-3
D: TRBD1
size: once
DNA: TGTGCCATCAGTAAACAGGGGATGAACACTGAAGCTTTCTTT
CDR3: CAISKQGMNTEAFF

J: TRBJ2-5
V: TRBV6-1
D: .
size: .
DNA: TGTGCCAGCAGTGAGTGGGCGGAGACCCAGTACTTC
CDR3: CASSEWAETQYF

J: TRBJ2-5
V: TRBV7-2
D: TRBD2
size: once
DNA: TGTGCCAGCAGCTTATTGGCGGGAGGGTACCAAGAGACCCAGTACTTC
CDR3: CASSLLAGGYQETQYF

J: TRBJ2-5
V: TRBV5-1
D: TRBD2
size: .
DNA: TGCGCCAGCAGCCCGAACCCTAGCGGACCTCAAGAGACCCAGTACTTC
CDR3: CASSPNPSGPQETQYF

J: TRBJ2-2
V: TRBV28
D: .
size: .
DNA: TGTGCCAGCAGTTTTGGGGGGCTCTACACCGGGGAGCTGTTTTTT
CDR3: CASSFGGLYTGELFF

J: TRBJ1-4
V: TRBV9
D: .
size: .
DNA: TGTGCCAGCAGCGTAGAACGGGCGGCAACTAATGAAAAACTGTTTTTT
CDR3: CASSVERAATNEKLFF